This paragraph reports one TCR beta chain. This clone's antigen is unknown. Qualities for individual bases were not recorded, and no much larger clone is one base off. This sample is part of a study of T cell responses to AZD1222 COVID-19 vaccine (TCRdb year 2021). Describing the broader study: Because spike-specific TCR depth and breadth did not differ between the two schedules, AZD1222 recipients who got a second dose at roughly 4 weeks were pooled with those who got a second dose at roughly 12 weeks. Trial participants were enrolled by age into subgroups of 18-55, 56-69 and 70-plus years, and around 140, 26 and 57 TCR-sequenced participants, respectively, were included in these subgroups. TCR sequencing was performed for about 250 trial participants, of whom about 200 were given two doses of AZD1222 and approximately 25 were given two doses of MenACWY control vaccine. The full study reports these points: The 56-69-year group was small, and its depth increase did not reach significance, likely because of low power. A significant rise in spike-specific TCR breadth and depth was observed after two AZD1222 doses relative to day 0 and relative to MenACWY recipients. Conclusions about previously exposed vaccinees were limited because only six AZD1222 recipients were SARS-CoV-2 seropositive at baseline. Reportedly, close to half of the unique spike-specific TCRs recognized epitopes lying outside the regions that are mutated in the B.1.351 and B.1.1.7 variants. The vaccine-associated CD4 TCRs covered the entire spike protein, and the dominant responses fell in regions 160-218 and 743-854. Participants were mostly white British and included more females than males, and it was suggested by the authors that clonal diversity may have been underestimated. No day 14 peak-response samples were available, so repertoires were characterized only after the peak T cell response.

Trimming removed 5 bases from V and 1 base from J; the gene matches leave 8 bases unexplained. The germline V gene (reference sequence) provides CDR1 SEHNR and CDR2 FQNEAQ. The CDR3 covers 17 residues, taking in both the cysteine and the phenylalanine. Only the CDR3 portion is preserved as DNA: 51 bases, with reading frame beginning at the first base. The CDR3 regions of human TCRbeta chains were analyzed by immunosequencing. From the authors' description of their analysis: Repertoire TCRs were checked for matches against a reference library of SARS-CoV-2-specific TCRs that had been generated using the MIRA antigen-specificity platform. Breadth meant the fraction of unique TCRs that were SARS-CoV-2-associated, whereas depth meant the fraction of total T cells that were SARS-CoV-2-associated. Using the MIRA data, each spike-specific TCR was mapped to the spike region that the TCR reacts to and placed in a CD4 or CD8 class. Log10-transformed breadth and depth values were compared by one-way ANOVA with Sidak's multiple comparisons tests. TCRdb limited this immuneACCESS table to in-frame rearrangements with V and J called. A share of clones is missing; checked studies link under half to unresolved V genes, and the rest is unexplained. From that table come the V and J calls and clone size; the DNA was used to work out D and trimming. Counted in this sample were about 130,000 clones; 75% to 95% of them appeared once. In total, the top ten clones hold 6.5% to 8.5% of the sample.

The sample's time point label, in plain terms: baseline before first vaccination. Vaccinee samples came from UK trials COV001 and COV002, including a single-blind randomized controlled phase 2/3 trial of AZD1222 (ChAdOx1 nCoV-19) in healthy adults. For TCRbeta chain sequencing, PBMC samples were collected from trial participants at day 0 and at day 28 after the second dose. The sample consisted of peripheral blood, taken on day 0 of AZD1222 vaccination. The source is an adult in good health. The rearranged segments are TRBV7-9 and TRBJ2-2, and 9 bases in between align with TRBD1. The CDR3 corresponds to CASSPRRGQGNTGELFF. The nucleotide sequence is TGTGCCAGCAGCCCGCGTCGGGGACAGGGGAACACCGGGGAGCTGTTTTTT.